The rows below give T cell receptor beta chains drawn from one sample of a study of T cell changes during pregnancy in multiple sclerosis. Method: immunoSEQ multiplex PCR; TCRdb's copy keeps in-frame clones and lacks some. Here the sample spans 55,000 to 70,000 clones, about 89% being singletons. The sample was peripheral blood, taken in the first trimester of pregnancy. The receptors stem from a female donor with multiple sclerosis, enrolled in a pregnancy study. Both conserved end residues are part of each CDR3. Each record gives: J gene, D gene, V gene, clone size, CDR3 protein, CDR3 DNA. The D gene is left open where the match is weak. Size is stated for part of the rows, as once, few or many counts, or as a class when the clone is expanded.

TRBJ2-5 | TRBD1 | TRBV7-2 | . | CASSQGTGGTDKLTQYF | TGTGCCAGCAGCCAAGGGACAGGGGGCACCGACAAGTTGACCCAGTACTTC
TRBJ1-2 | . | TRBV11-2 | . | CASRPLDTKINYGYTF | TGTGCCAGCAGGCCTCTGGACACAAAAATTAACTATGGCTACACCTTC
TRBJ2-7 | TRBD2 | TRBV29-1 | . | CSVEISGAPNYEQYF | TGCAGCGTTGAAATTAGCGGGGCCCCCAACTACGAGCAGTACTTC
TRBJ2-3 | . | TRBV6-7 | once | CASNAGKPTDTQYF | TGTGCCAGCAACGCAGGGAAGCCCACAGATACGCAGTATTTT
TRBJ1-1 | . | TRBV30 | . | CAWTDGGRTEAFF | TGTGCCTGGACCGACGGGGGGCGGACTGAAGCTTTCTTT
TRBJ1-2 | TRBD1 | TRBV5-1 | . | CASSLDRGYGYTF | TGCGCCAGCAGCTTGGACAGGGGATACGGCTACACCTTC
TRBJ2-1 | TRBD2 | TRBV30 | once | CAWRRVLTSGGPSSYNEQFF | TGTGCCTGGAGGCGGGTTTTAACTAGCGGGGGGCCGAGCTCCTACAATGAGCAGTTCTTC
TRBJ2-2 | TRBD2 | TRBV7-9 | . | CASGRTGELFF | TGTGCGAGCGGGAGGACCGGGGAGCTGTTTTTT
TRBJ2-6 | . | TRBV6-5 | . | CATRGGANVLTF | TGTGCCACCCGCGGTGGGGCCAACGTCCTGACTTTC
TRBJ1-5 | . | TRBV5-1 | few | CASSLEGLSNQPQHF | TGCGCCAGCAGCTTGGAGGGGCTCTCGAATCAGCCCCAGCATTTT
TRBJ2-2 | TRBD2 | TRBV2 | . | CASRDTGEGLAYTGELFF | TGTGCCAGCAGAGATACGGGGGAGGGCCTCGCTTACACCGGGGAGCTGTTTTTT
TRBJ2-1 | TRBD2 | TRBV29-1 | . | CSPDPSGLAGDGCNEQFF | TGCAGCCCGGATCCATCGGGACTAGCGGGGGATGGTTGCAATGAGCAGTTCTTC
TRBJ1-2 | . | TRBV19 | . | CASADSAEGYGYTF | TGTGCCAGCGCGGACAGTGCAGAGGGGTATGGCTACACCTTC
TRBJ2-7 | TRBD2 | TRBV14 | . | CASSHGTKRSSYEQYF | TGTGCCAGCAGCCATGGGACTAAAAGGAGCTCCTACGAGCAGTACTTC
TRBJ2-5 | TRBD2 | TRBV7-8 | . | CASSPGTSGGPETQYF | TGTGCCAGCAGCCCCGGGACTAGCGGGGGCCCAGAGACCCAGTACTTC
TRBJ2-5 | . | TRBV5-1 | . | CASSLTVGLLETQYF | TGCGCCAGCAGCTTGACGGTGGGGCTACTAGAGACCCAGTACTTC